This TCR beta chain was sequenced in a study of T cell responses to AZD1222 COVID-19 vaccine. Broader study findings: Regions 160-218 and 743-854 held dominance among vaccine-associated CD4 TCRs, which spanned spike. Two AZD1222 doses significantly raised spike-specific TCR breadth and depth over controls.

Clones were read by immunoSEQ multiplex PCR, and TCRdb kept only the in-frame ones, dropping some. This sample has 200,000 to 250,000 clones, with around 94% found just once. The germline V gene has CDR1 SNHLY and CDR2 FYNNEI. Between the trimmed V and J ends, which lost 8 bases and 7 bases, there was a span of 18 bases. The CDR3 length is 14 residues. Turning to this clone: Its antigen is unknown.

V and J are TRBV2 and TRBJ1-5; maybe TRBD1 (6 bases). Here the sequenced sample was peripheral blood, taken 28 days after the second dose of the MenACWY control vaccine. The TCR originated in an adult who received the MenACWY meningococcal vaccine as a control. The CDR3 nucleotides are TGTGCCAGCCGGCGGGGTTCCCAGGGGCAGCCCCAGCATTTT. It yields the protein CASRRGSQGQPQHF. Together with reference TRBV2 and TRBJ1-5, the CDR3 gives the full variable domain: EPEVTQTPSHQVTQMGQEVILRCVPISNHLYFYWYRQILGQKVEFLVSFYNNEISEKSEIFDDQFSVERPDGSNFTLKIRSTKLEDSAMYFCASRRGSQGQPQHFGDGTRLSIL.